This TCR beta chain was sequenced in a study of blood T cell repertoires in COVID-19 (dated by TCRdb to about 2020). Turning to the overall study: Samples covering the acute and convalescent phases of COVID-19 were provided by collaborators in the United States, Italy and Spain. A freely available public database, intended as a resource for researchers studying the immune response to SARS-CoV-2, is where the repertoires were released. The prospective study material was composed of cDNA or gDNA derived from T cells, B-cell-depleted T cells, or PBMCs. The dataset comprised deeply sampled blood TCRbeta repertoires from subjects exposed to, actively infected with, or recovered from COVID-19. Sample metadata almost always included a de-identified subject ID, COVID-19 status, age in years and sex. The samples were drawn from the first 160 participants of the ongoing ImmuneRACE study and from 950 to 1,500 subjects provided by 6 global collaborators. Where available, HLA class I and class II types were obtained from metadata supplied by the sample provider rather than from assay-based typing. The study at large found these results: Clinical and demographic metadata were provided uncurated, with the amount varying by source and participant.

Each collaborating institution followed its own protocols to collect whole blood in K2EDTA tubes. For TCRbeta analysis, collaborators shipped samples as frozen whole blood, isolated PBMCs, or DNA extracted from either of those sample types. Compared with germline, V lacks 7 bases and J lacks 14 bases; bases without a gene match: 9. The CDR3, from cysteine to phenylalanine, totals 11 residues. Only the CDR3 portion is preserved as DNA: 33 bases, with reading frame beginning at the first base. The germline V gene sets CDR1 to SQVTM and CDR2 to ANQGSEA. Regarding this clone: There is no known antigen for this receptor. Within one base of it there is no much larger clone, and no base qualities were kept.

TCRbeta CDR3 regions were amplified from genomic DNA by means of the immunoSEQ Assay, a bias-controlled multiplex PCR. Turning to the authors' computational methods: Nucleated cell counts per sample were estimated from amplification of reference gene primers within the assay. To quantify the absolute abundance of each unique TCRbeta CDR3 rearrangement, sequence reads were collapsed and filtered. Productive Simpson clonality was computed per sample as the square root of Simpson's diversity index over productive rearrangements. Held by TCRdb, this immuneACCESS table contains in-frame sequences only and omits some clones. Under half of the omission traces to an unresolved V gene where checked; the cause of the rest is unknown. V, J and clone size were drawn from that table, and D and trimming were deduced from the DNA. A total of more than 50,000 clones appear in this sample, about nine tenths of them only once. The ten largest account for approximately 8% of the sample.

This TCR came from a woman aged 40-49 years with active COVID-19. The rearranged segments are TRBV29-1 and TRBJ2-1, with 9 bases in between that match TRBD1. Material for sequencing was peripheral blood. The CDR3 protein is CSGTTGGDKFF. The sequence in DNA is TGCAGCGGAACAACAGGGGGCGATAAGTTCTTC.